The sample holds one count of the clone carrying this T cell receptor beta chain. Its antigen is undetermined. The sample originates from a study of OX40 agonist ivuxolimab in advanced cancers. Overall study findings and caveats: More expanded clones were found, on average, in CD8+ than in CD4+ T cells. Undetermined was the antigen specificity of the expanded peripheral T cells.

Assay used: immunoSEQ multiplex PCR; TCRdb lists only in-frame clones, some missing. The sample contains 9,500 to 15,000 clones, around nine tenths of which appear only once. This specimen consisted of CD4+ or CD8+ T cells sorted from blood, obtained in a trial of the OX40 agonist ivuxolimab. The receptor comes from an adult with an advanced solid tumor such as melanoma, head and neck, liver or kidney cancer.

The CDR3 DNA is TGCGCCAGCAGCGGCGCGGGGGGCTACAATGAGCAGTTCTTC. Its protein is CASSGAGGYNEQFF. The V gene is TRBV5-1, the J gene TRBJ2-1; 8 bases agree with TRBD2. The V gene end was trimmed by 4 bases and the J gene end by 3 bases; junction bases not matched to a gene: 3. The CDR3 consists of 14 residues. CDR1 SGHRS and CDR2 YFSETQ come from the germline V gene.